These 7 T cell receptor beta chains share one sample of origin, sequenced in a study of radiotherapy plus CTLA-4 blockade in lung cancer (dated by TCRdb to 2017 to 2018). The library was built by means of the immunoSEQ multiplex PCR assay. Drawn from immuneACCESS, this table holds only the in-frame rearrangements with V and J called that TCRdb kept. Clones are partly lost; checked studies trace under half to an unresolved V gene and leave the rest unexplained. Counted in this sample were 95,000 to 150,000 clones; 90% of them appeared once. 5.5% to 7% of the sample comes from the top ten. Specimen: peripheral blood, collected from a patient treated with radiotherapy plus ipilimumab. All receptors come from a human donor with non-small cell lung cancer that progressed on radiotherapy plus ipilimumab.

The chain recombines TRBV7-5 with TRBJ1-1; TRBD1 reflects the table's D call only, with no check against the DNA. TRBV7-5 is a pseudogene segment. CDR3 length: 15 amino acids. CDR3 in DNA: TGTGCCAGAAGCCCTCTGAACAGGGGAAACACTGAAGCTTTCTTT. It translates to CARSPLNRGNTEAFF.

Concerning this clone: At the DNA level, this CDR3 is encoded by other sequences in the same sample as well. The V gene is TRBV6-5, the J gene TRBJ1-1; TRBD1 agrees at 9 bases. CDR3 length: 12 residues. The junction had 2 bases not matched to a gene; V was cut back by 8 bases and J by 4 bases. CDR1 and CDR2 from the germline V gene are MNHEY and SVGAGI. Here the CDR3 DNA reads TGTGCCAGCGCGGACAGGGGCACTGAAGCTTTCTTT. Translation gives CASADRGTEAFF.

This clone was seen a few times. The chain employs TRBV18 and TRBJ1-2; D gene uncertain. This CDR3 is built from 17 residues. V shed 3 bases and J shed 1 base, with 18 bases lying between them. Germline V gene data show CDR1 as KGHSH and CDR2 as LQKENI. The CDR3 loop is CASSPSGHPTFNYGYTF. The CDR3 DNA reads as TGTGCCAGCTCACCGTCAGGTCACCCAACCTTTAACTATGGCTACACCTTC.

The gene calls are TRBV6-5 and TRBJ1-1; 8 bases align to TRBD1. The CDR3 consists of 16 residues. The V segment lost 0 bases and the J segment 0 bases; nucleotides outside the gene matches: 3. CDR1 MNHEY and CDR2 SVGAGI come from the germline V gene. The CDR3 DNA sequence: TGTGCCAGCAGTTACTCCCGGACAGGGCTGAACACTGAAGCTTTCTTT. It encodes CASSYSRTGLNTEAFF.

V and J are TRBV5-1 and TRBJ1-1; D might be TRBD1 (5 bases). The CDR3 has 16 residues. CDR1 and CDR2 from the germline V gene are SGHRS and YFSETQ. V gave up 0 bases and J gave up 5 bases, with 17 bases separating them. The CDR3 bases are TGCGCCAGCAGCTTGGCCGGGGCAGGGATCGAGACTGAAGCTTTCTTT. This codes for CASSLAGAGIETEAFF.

The chain has TRBV6-1 and TRBJ1-5, with no clear D. V was clipped by 5 bases and J by 1 base, with 12 bases between them. CDR3 size: 15 residues. From germline, CDR1 is MNHNS and CDR2 SASEGT. As DNA, the CDR3 is TGTGCCAGCAGTAGGGATCCCCCCAGCAATCAGCCCCAGCATTTT. Translating gives CASSRDPPSNQPQHF.

The chain recombines TRBV7-9 with TRBJ2-7, with no clear D. Germline loops: CDR1 SEHNR, CDR2 FQNEAQ (reference sequence). The V gene lost 1 base and the J gene lost 1 base, with 5 bases spanning the gap. This CDR3 contains 13 residues. CDR3 amino acids: CASSLGFSYEQYF. The CDR3 DNA follows: TGTGCCAGCAGCTTAGGTTTTTCCTACGAGCAGTACTTC.